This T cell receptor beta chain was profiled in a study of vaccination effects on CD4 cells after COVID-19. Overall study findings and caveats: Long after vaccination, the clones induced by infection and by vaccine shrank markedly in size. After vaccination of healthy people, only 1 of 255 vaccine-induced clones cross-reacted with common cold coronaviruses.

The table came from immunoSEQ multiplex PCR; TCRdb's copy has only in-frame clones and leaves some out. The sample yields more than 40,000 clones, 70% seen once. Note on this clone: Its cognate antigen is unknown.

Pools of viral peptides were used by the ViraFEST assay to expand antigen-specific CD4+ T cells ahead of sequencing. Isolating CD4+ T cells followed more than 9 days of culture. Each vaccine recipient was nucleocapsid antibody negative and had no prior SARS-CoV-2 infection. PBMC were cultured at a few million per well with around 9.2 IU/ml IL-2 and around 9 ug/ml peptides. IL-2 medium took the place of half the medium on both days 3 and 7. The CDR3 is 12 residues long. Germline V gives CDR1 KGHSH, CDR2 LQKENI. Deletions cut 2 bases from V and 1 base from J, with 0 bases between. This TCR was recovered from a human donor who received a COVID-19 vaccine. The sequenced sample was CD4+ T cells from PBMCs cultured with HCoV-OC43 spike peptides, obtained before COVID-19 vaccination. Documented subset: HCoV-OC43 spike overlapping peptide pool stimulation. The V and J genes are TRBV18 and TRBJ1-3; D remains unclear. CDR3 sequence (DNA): TGTGCCAGCTCACCATCTGGAAACACCATATATTTT. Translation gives CASSPSGNTIYF.